The 17 T cell receptor beta chains in this list originate from one sample, sequenced in a study of cytomegalovirus exposure and HLA in healthy donors. This PCR relied on a set of 60 Vbeta primers and 13 Jbeta primers. Measured with immunoSEQ multiplex PCR; TCRdb has only the in-frame clones, and not every one. The top ten hold around 3.5% of the sample, which has approximately 89,000 clones, around 77% seen once. The material sequenced was PBMCs. Receptors were obtained from a man younger than 40 in good health and CMV-seronegative.

This clone showed up just a few times. The V and J genes are TRBV7-9 and TRBJ2-7, with 7 bases fitting TRBD2. J gave up 3 bases and V 4 bases, and 9 bases lay outside the gene matches. Germline CDR1 SEHNR, CDR2 FQNEAQ (reference sequence). The CDR3 spans 15 residues. The CDR3 loop is CASSSRGLESYEQYF. The CDR3 region has the DNA TGTGCCAGCAGCTCACGTGGACTAGAAAGCTACGAGCAGTACTTC.

The CDR3 is CASSLESPTLLAKNIQYF. The CDR3 DNA is TGTGCCAGCAGCTTAGAGTCACCTACCCTACTAGCCAAAAACATTCAGTACTTC. The V call is TRBV7-2, the J call TRBJ2-4; D unresolved. The CDR3 covers 18 residues. The V end lost 1 base, the J end lost 0 bases, and 16 bases lay between the germline ends. Germline V gives CDR1 SGHTA, CDR2 FQGNSA.

The chain has TRBV5-1 and TRBJ1-1, with D unclear. The germline V gene has CDR1 SGHRS and CDR2 YFSETQ. The CDR3 is 15 residues long. The V and J ends lost 5 bases and 0 bases respectively, with 14 bases between them. The CDR3 region is CASRPEIGVNTEAFF. The CDR3 coding sequence is TGCGCCAGCAGGCCTGAGATTGGTGTGAACACTGAAGCTTTCTTT.

The J gene is TRBJ2-7, the V gene TRBV7-9; 8 bases fit TRBD1. Trimming took 5 bases from V and 0 from J; bases not matched to a gene: 6. Germline CDR1 and CDR2: SEHNR and FQNEAQ (reference sequence). The CDR3 spans 15 residues. The DNA for the CDR3 is TGTGCCAGCAGCCCCGGGACAGGCTCCTCCTACGAGCAGTACTTC. This codes for CASSPGTGSSYEQYF.

This clone was recorded once. The V gene is TRBV18, the J gene TRBJ2-3; 11 bases agree with TRBD2. This CDR3 region has 17 residues. Germline CDR1 and CDR2: KGHSH and LQKENI. The V and J ends lost 1 base and 3 bases, in that order; junction bases with no gene match: 6. The CDR3 sequence: CASSPRPGLAVTDTQYF. The CDR3, as DNA: TGTGCCAGCTCACCACGGCCGGGACTAGCGGTTACAGATACGCAGTATTTT.

The J gene is TRBJ2-3, the V gene TRBV6-5; 11 nucleotides agree with TRBD1. The CDR3 runs 15 residues. Germline trimming cut 2 bases from V and 2 bases from J; bases unmatched to any gene: 0. Germline CDR1 MNHEY, CDR2 SVGAGI. In nucleotides, the CDR3 is TGTGCCAGCAGTTACGGACAGGGGGCCACAGATACGCAGTATTTT. Translating gives CASSYGQGATDTQYF.

This rearrangement joins TRBV28 to TRBJ2-3, with D maybe TRBD1 (6 bases). This CDR3 comprises 16 residues. Trimming took off 5 bases at V and 2 bases at J, with 17 bases between the two ends. Germline-derived CDR1 and CDR2 are MDHEN and SYDVKM. CDR3 nucleotides: TGTGCCAGCAGTCCTCGTTGGCAGGGGTACACAGATACGCAGTATTTT. Protein: CASSPRWQGYTDTQYF.

The rearrangement uses TRBV18 and TRBJ1-6, with 7 bases fitting TRBD1. J was trimmed by 6 bases and V by 1 base; bases with no gene match: 12. Germline V gene lookup returns CDR1 KGHSH and CDR2 LQKENI. The CDR3 spans 18 residues. CDR3: CASSPQNLGGVGNSPLHF. The CDR3, as DNA: TGTGCCAGCTCACCACAAAATCTAGGGGGCGTAGGTAATTCACCCCTCCACTTT.

The chain joins TRBV5-1 to TRBJ1-2; the D gene is possibly TRBD1 (5 bases). The CDR3 spans 16 residues. The germline V and J ends were trimmed by 0 bases and 1 base, with 13 bases remaining between them. From germline, CDR1 is SGHRS and CDR2 YFSETQ. Here the CDR3 DNA reads TGCGCCAGCAGCTTGGCCGGGGGTAACCATAACTATGGCTACACCTTC. Amino acid sequence: CASSLAGGNHNYGYTF.

The chain joins TRBV4-2 to TRBJ2-2; perhaps TRBD2 as D (6 bases). Trimming pared 1 base from V and 5 bases from J, leaving 14 bases between. The CDR3 is made up of 16 amino acids. From germline, CDR1 is LGHNA and CDR2 YNFKEQ. Here the CDR3 reads CASSQGVGGFTGELFF. The DNA for the CDR3 is TGTGCCAGCAGCCAAGGGGTGGGGGGATTTACCGGGGAGCTGTTTTTT.

The chain carries TRBV4-1 and TRBJ1-5; 8 positions match TRBD1. This CDR3 region has 15 residues. CDR1 MGHRA and CDR2 YSYEKL come from the germline V gene. Germline trimming cut 0 bases from V and 9 bases from J; bases unmatched to any gene: 7. This CDR3 reads CASSQEGTGDRPQHF. In nucleotides, the CDR3 is TGCGCCAGCAGCCAAGAGGGGACAGGTGACCGGCCCCAGCATTTT.

Comment on this clone: Different DNA sequences within this sample yield the same CDR3. V gene TRBV9 combines with J gene TRBJ2-5; 16 bases agree with TRBD2. The ends lost 3 bases at V and 5 bases at J; junction bases unmatched: 16. Germline values: CDR1 SGDLS, CDR2 YYNGEE. The length of the CDR3 is 20 residues. The CDR3 DNA follows: TGTGCCAGCAGCGCTACCCGGGGGACTAGCGGGAGGGTCGGGCAGGAGACCCAGTACTTC. Protein: CASSATRGTSGRVGQETQYF.

The chain carries TRBV10-3 and TRBJ2-2; D remains unclear. Germline V CDR1 and CDR2: ENHRY, SYGVKD. Trimming left V 10 bases short and J 0 bases short, with 21 bases between. The CDR3 loop spans 17 amino acids. The CDR3 loop is CATSFGQLSSNTGELFF. CDR3 nucleotide sequence: TGTGCCACTTCTTTCGGTCAACTGTCCTCGAACACCGGGGAGCTGTTTTTT.

This sequence joins TRBV10-3 and TRBJ1-3; 12 bases are shared with TRBD1. The J segment lost 3 bases and the V segment lost 2 bases, leaving 8 bases of the junction unmatched. Germline assignment: CDR1 ENHRY and CDR2 SYGVKD. The CDR3 extends over 18 amino acids. The CDR3 here is CAISETPGQGADGNTIYF. Here the CDR3 DNA reads TGTGCCATCAGTGAGACCCCGGGACAGGGGGCAGATGGAAACACCATATATTTT.

The chain carries TRBV30 and TRBJ1-2, with a weak D call TRBD1 (6 bases). The CDR3 is 14 residues long. Trimming pared 3 bases from V and 4 bases from J, leaving 15 bases between. Germline assignment: CDR1 GTSNPN and CDR2 SVGIG (reference sequence). The DNA for the CDR3 is TGTGCCTGGAGAGTCCGGGGGGGGCTCTATGGCTACACCTTC. Amino acids: CAWRVRGGLYGYTF.

This sequence joins TRBV5-1 and TRBJ1-2; 10 bases line up with TRBD1. The CDR3 loop spans 16 amino acids. With V trimmed by 0 bases and J by 3 bases, 5 bases remained unmatched. Per the germline V gene, CDR1 is SGHRS and CDR2 is YFSETQ. The CDR3, as DNA: TGCGCCAGCAGCTTGGGACAGGGGGCGCAGGACTATGGCTACACCTTC. Its translation: CASSLGQGAQDYGYTF.

This chain uses TRBV19 with TRBJ1-3; D unclear. The CDR3 consists of 12 residues. Germline CDR1 reads LNHDA; CDR2 reads SQIVND (reference sequence). V lost 7 bases to trimming and J lost 3 bases, with 7 bases between them. CDR3: CASTSIGNTIYF. CDR3 DNA: TGTGCCAGTACAAGCATTGGAAACACCATATATTTT.